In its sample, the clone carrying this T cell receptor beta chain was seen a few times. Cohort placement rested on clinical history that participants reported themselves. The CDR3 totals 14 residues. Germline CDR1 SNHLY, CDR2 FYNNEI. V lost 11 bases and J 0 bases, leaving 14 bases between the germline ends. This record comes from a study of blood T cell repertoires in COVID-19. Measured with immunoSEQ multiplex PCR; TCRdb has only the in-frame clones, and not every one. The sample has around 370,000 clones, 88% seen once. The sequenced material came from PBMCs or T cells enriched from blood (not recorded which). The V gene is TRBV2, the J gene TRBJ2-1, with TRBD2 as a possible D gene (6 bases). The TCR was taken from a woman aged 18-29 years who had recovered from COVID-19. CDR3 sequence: CAWGRGSSYNEQFF. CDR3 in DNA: TGTGCCTGGGGCCGGGGGAGCTCCTACAATGAGCAGTTCTTC.